Below are 9 T cell receptor beta chains sequenced from a single sample in a study of T cell repertoires in cytomegalovirus infection. TCRdb independently ran MiXCR on the reads; one entry per CDR3 protein. Of 510,000 or so distinct CDR3 sequences in the sample, 26% were seen once. Sequencing was performed on PBMCs. The receptors stem from a human donor in good health (CMV status not recorded). Some clones in this sample may be carry-over from other donors' samples.

This clonotype was counted between two and nine times. This chain joins TRBV6-1 and TRBJ2-1; 7 bases are shared with TRBD2. Germline CDR1 is MNHNS and CDR2 is SASEGT. The CDR3 totals 16 residues. Unmatched junction bases numbered 6, after V lost 2 bases and J lost 2 bases. The CDR3 sequence: CASSEIGSGAYNEQFF. CDR3 DNA sequence: TGTGCCAGCAGTGAAATTGGGAGCGGGGCCTACAATGAGCAGTTCTTC.

Only a few counts were recorded for this clonotype. The chain joins TRBV11-2 to TRBJ1-1; D gene ambiguous. The CDR3 contains 14 residues. Germline CDR1 and CDR2: SGHAT and FQNNGV. The ends were cut back, 5 bases at V and 1 base at J, with 11 bases in the middle. The CDR3 loop reads CASSAIRRNTEAFF. In DNA, the CDR3 is TGTGCCAGCAGCGCCATCCGTAGGAACACTGAAGCTTTCTTT.

The table lists this clonotype with a few counts. V and J are TRBV7-6 and TRBJ1-2; TRBD1 matches 7 bases. After removal of 4 bases from V and 4 bases from J, the junction contained 3 bases not matched to a gene. CDR1 and CDR2 (germline): SGHVS, FNYEAQ. This CDR3 comprises 13 residues. In nucleotides, the CDR3 is TGTGCCAGCAGCTCGCGGGACAGCTATGGCTACACCTTC. This encodes CASSSRDSYGYTF.

This clonotype was recorded a few times. DNA for the CDR3: TGTGCCAGCAGCTTAATTGGGCAAGAGACCCAGTACTTC. Amino acids: CASSLIGQETQYF. The rearrangement joins TRBV12-3 or TRBV12-4 to TRBJ2-5; no firm D call. The CDR3 totals 13 residues. Trimming took off 6 bases at V and 2 bases at J, with 10 bases between the two ends.

J is TRBJ2-1 and V is TRBV29-1; TRBD1 agrees at 12 bases. V was pared by 4 bases and J by 7 bases, with 5 bases of the junction left unmatched. The CDR3 spans 14 residues. Germline V gene data show CDR1 as SQVTM and CDR2 as ANQGSEA. In DNA, the CDR3 is TGCAGCGTTGTCGGGACAGGGGGCTGGAATGAGCAGTTCTTC. Protein: CSVVGTGGWNEQFF.

In this sample, this clonotype turned up a few times. This rearrangement joins TRBV7-6 to TRBJ2-5, with 9 positions matching TRBD2. V lost 4 bases and J lost 2; bases outside the gene matches: 8. Germline V gene sequence: CDR1 SGHVS, CDR2 FNYEAQ. The CDR3 contains 16 residues. This CDR3 is CASSSPGSGRQETQYF. In DNA, the CDR3 is TGTGCCAGCAGCTCCCCGGGGAGCGGGAGGCAAGAGACCCAGTACTTC.

The chain has TRBV11-2 and TRBJ2-3, with 9 bases lining up with TRBD2. CDR3 length: 14 amino acids. V gave up 5 bases and J gave up 8 bases; unmatched junction bases: 8. Germline V CDR1 and CDR2: SGHAT, FQNNGV. Here the CDR3 reads CASSMGLADGTQYF. DNA for the CDR3: TGTGCCAGCAGCATGGGACTAGCTGACGGTACGCAGTATTTT.

This rearrangement joins TRBV7-2 to TRBJ2-5; D remains ambiguous. Per the germline V gene, CDR1 is SGHTA and CDR2 is FQGNSA. Trimming cost V 1 base and J 7 bases, with 4 bases left between them. This CDR3 contains 11 residues. In DNA, the CDR3 is TGTGCCAGCAGCTTAGGGATGACCCAGTACTTC. Amino acid sequence: CASSLGMTQYF.

Many counts were recorded for this clonotype. The chain couples TRBV7-2 to TRBJ2-3; D is possibly TRBD2 (5 bases). The CDR3 runs to 15 residues. The V and J ends lost 5 bases and 4 bases respectively, with 16 bases between them. Germline V gene data show CDR1 as SGHTA and CDR2 as FQGNSA. DNA of the CDR3: TGTGCCAGCAGCCCTCGGGGAGAACGGGCAGATACGCAGTATTTT. Its protein is CASSPRGERADTQYF.